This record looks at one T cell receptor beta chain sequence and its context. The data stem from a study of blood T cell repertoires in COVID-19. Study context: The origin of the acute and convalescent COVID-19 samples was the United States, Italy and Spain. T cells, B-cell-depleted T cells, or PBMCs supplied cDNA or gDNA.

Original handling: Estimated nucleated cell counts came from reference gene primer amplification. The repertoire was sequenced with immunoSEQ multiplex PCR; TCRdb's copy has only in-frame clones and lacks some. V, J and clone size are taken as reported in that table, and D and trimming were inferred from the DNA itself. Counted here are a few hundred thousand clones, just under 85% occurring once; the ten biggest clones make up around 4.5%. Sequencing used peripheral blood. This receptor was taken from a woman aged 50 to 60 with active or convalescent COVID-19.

The CDR3 DNA is TGTGCCAGCAGCTTAGTCGGACTAGCGGGAGGTACAGATACGCAGTATTTT. As protein: CASSLVGLAGGTDTQYF. The rearrangement links TRBV7-9 to TRBJ2-3; 14 bases are shared with TRBD2. CDR3 size: 17 residues. V gave up 1 base and J gave up 3 bases; unmatched junction bases: 3. Looked up from germline, CDR1 is SEHNR and CDR2 is FQNEAQ (reference sequence).